This T cell receptor beta chain stems from a study of shared clonotypes between healthy human individuals. DNA input for the unsorted PBMC replicate PCRs was approximately 300 ng, 30,000 to 35,000 T cell genomes. Method: immunoSEQ multiplex PCR; TCRdb's copy keeps in-frame clones and lacks some. The sample has a few hundred thousand clones; approximately 77% are singletons. A note on this clone: Its antigen remains unknown.

Study outcomes and limitations: Among donors, the sharing of clonotypes was expected to be influenced by sequencing depth.

Trimming left V 3 bases short and J 0 bases short, with 12 bases between. Germline CDR1 reads LGHNA; CDR2 reads YNFKEQ. CDR3 size: 15 residues. V gene TRBV4-2 combines with J gene TRBJ2-7, with D possibly being TRBD1 or TRBD2 (5 bases each). This clonotype originated in a woman aged 35 to 49 in good health. Some clones in this sample may be carry-over from other donors' samples. Sequencing used PBMCs. The CDR3 DNA reads as TGTGCCAGCAGCCATCCCGGGGCCTACTCCTACGAGCAGTACTTC. Translating gives CASSHPGAYSYEQYF.